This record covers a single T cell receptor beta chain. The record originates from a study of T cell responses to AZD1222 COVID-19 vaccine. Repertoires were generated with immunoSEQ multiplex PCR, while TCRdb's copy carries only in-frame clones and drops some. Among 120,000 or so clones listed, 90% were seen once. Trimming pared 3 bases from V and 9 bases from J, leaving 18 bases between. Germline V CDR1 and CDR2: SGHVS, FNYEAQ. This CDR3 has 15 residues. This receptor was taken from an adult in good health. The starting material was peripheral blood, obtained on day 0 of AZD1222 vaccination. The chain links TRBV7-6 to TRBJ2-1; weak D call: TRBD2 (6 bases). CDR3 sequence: CASSFRRSYGGEQFF. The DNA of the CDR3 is TGTGCCAGCAGCTTCCGACGGAGCTACGGGGGTGAGCAGTTCTTC.